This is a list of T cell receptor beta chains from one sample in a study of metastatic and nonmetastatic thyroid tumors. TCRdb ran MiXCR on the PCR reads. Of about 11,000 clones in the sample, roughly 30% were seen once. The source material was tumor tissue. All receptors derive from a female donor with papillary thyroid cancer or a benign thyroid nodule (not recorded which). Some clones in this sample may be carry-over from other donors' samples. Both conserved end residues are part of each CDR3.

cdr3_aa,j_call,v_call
CASSFGTAGGSYEQYF,TRBJ2-7,TRBV7-3
CASSFVGGSSETQYF,TRBJ2-5,TRBV5-6
CASSSWTSGRVGELFF,TRBJ2-2,TRBV11-1
CASSRSASGWMGEQYF,TRBJ2-7,TRBV6-2/TRBV6-3
CASRRQGVNTEALF,TRBJ1-1,TRBV19
CASSFPPGLANTGELFF,TRBJ2-2,TRBV28
CASSHLSSLNTEAFF,TRBJ1-1,TRBV28
CASSVGTNTGFYGYTF,TRBJ1-2,TRBV9
CASSDSTGGGTDTQYF,TRBJ2-3,TRBV6-4
CAISESQEYYNEQFF,TRBJ2-1,TRBV10-3
CASSQDSGSSYNEQFF,TRBJ2-1,TRBV4-2
CASSLSGINTDTQYF,TRBJ2-3,TRBV7-3
CASSLSRSTDTQYF,TRBJ2-3,TRBV7-2
CASNRLASGLREQYF,TRBJ2-7,TRBV12-3/TRBV12-4
CASRRGQGFSYEQYF,TRBJ2-7,TRBV5-6
CASSLLPDGGRGRDQYF,TRBJ2-7,TRBV5-1
CASSVGVGPNYGYTF,TRBJ1-2,TRBV9
CASGQVQGGYTF,TRBJ1-2,TRBV14
CASSPRTTGTSGRDEQFF,TRBJ2-1,TRBV18
CASSLGLAGNEQFF,TRBJ2-1,TRBV27
CASSLADYGYTF,TRBJ1-2,TRBV5-1
CSARFDRGRGQPQHF,TRBJ1-5,TRBV20-1
CATWIRETQYF,TRBJ2-5,TRBV24-1
CSARRLAGGSTIAKNIQYF,TRBJ2-4,TRBV20-1
CASSLRGQVLNEQFF,TRBJ2-1,TRBV27
CASSYRAATEAFF,TRBJ1-1,TRBV27
CASSLDQGAEKLFF,TRBJ1-4,TRBV7-2
CASSLRALSKNIQYF,TRBJ2-4,TRBV28
CASSPDGEGHEQYF,TRBJ2-7,TRBV18
CASSLPGDGTGKQYF,TRBJ2-7,TRBV7-2
CASSLDRGNYGYTF,TRBJ1-2,TRBV5-1
CASSYPLAGDEQYF,TRBJ2-7,TRBV6-2/TRBV6-3
CASTRGGQETQYF,TRBJ2-5,TRBV2
CASSLAQGAYGANVLTF,TRBJ2-6,TRBV5-6
CASSDDLSYGYTF,TRBJ1-2,TRBV10-2
CAWSRPPGTYEQYF,TRBJ2-7,TRBV30
CATSDPRWGTDTQYF,TRBJ2-3,TRBV24-1
CSARKGPEAGYTF,TRBJ1-2,TRBV20-1
CASSYFTGSEAFF,TRBJ1-1,TRBV6-9
CASSLASWDPNEKLFF,TRBJ1-4,TRBV5-1
CASRGTGFASGYTF,TRBJ1-2,TRBV6-1
CSARRSTGPTRETQYF,TRBJ2-5,TRBV20-1
CASSQGTGDSPLHF,TRBJ1-6,TRBV3-1
CAISARPDSGANVLTF,TRBJ2-6,TRBV10-3
CASSPQTGLEGYGYTF,TRBJ1-2,TRBV18